The rows below give T cell receptor beta chains drawn from one sample of a study of control samples from healthy donors and cancer patients. Profiling relied on immunoSEQ multiplex PCR, and the TCRdb table lists in-frame clones only, not all of them. The data show approximately 93,000 clones, 85% to 90% seen once. What was sequenced was PBMCs. These receptors were taken from a woman aged 50 to 60 with colorectal cancer. CDR3s include the opening cysteine and the closing phenylalanine or tryptophan. A D gene is named only where the DNA matches it firmly. Some rows have no size entry. The others give once, few or many, or a class for an expanded clone.

J gene,D gene,V gene,clone size,CDR3 length,CDR3 protein,CDR3 DNA
TRBJ2-5,TRBD2,TRBV28,-,15,CASGRLALGGETQYF,TGTGCCAGCGGTAGACTAGCGTTGGGGGGAGAGACCCAGTACTTC
TRBJ2-4,-,TRBV18,once,17,CASSPLGEGGAKNIQYF,TGTGCCAGCTCACCACTCGGAGAAGGGGGTGCCAAAAACATTCAGTACTTC
TRBJ1-6,TRBD1,TRBV7-6,-,16,CASSLRSGQANSPLHF,TGTGCCAGCAGCTTAAGATCGGGACAGGCGAATTCACCCCTCCACTTT
TRBJ2-3,-,TRBV5-6,-,15,CASSHGILQGDTQYF,TGTGCCAGCAGCCACGGGATCCTTCAGGGAGATACGCAGTATTTT
TRBJ2-3,TRBD2,TRBV5-1,-,17,CASSSPRLAGAGDTQYF,TGCGCCAGCAGCTCCCCCCGACTAGCGGGGGCCGGAGATACGCAGTATTTT
TRBJ2-1,TRBD1,TRBV9,once,15,CASCTGGAGSNEQFF,TGTGCCAGCTGTACAGGGGGCGCCGGGTCGAATGAGCAGTTCTTC
TRBJ1-3,-,TRBV5-1,-,16,CASSLGRGPSGNTIYF,TGCGCCAGCAGCTTGGGGAGGGGTCCCTCTGGAAACACCATATATTTT
TRBJ2-1,TRBD1,TRBV20-1,-,11,CSAPDRDEQFF,TGCAGTGCCCCCGACAGGGATGAGCAGTTCTTC
TRBJ2-1,-,TRBV6-4,-,12,CASSDSYNEQFF,TGTGCCAGCAGTGACTCCTACAATGAGCAGTTCTTC
TRBJ1-4,-,TRBV6-5,-,16,CASSYSAGAWHEKLFF,TGTGCCAGCAGTTACTCAGCAGGGGCTTGGCATGAAAAACTGTTTTTT
TRBJ2-2,-,TRBV5-1,-,14,CASSPNRNTGELFF,TGCGCCAGCAGCCCCAACAGGAACACCGGGGAGCTGTTTTTT
TRBJ1-5,-,TRBV24-1,-,14,CATSIPGSNQPQHF,TGTGCCACCTCCATTCCAGGTAGCAATCAGCCCCAGCATTTT
TRBJ1-2,-,TRBV7-9,few,14,CASSLGHTVGGYTF,TGTGCCAGCAGCTTAGGGCATACGGTTGGTGGCTACACCTTC
TRBJ1-4,TRBD1,TRBV3-1/TRBV3-2,-,13,CASSYRGGEKLFF,TGTGCCAGCAGCTACAGGGGGGGTGAAAAACTGTTTTTT
TRBJ1-6,-,TRBV6-5,-,14,CASSYSQGFSPLHF,TGTGCCAGCAGTTACTCGCAGGGGTTTTCACCCCTCCACTTT
TRBJ1-6,TRBD1,TRBV7-2,-,15,CASASVTGGVSPLHF,TGTGCCAGCGCCTCGGTGACAGGGGGCGTTTCACCCCTCCACTTT
TRBJ2-5,-,TRBV6-5,-,14,CASSYSGSFGTQYF,TGTGCCAGCAGTTACTCGGGTAGCTTCGGGACCCAGTACTTC
TRBJ2-3,TRBD1,TRBV7-2,-,14,CASSRGDSLATQYF,TGTGCCAGCAGCCGTGGGGACAGCCTGGCTACGCAGTATTTT
TRBJ1-2,-,TRBV7-2,-,15,CASSLGGRPNYGYTF,TGTGCCAGCAGCTTAGGTGGACGGCCCAACTATGGCTACACCTTC
TRBJ1-1,-,TRBV12-3/TRBV12-4,-,12,CASSFGRWETFF,TGTGCCAGCAGTTTTGGCAGGTGGGAAACTTTCTTT
TRBJ1-1,-,TRBV10-3,once,16,CAISESGRSNPTEAFF,TGTGCCATCAGTGAGTCGGGTAGGTCTAATCCCACTGAAGCTTTCTTT
TRBJ1-2,-,TRBV4-1,-,14,CASSQASGDYGYTF,TGCGCCAGCAGCCAAGCCTCAGGGGACTATGGCTACACCTTC
TRBJ1-3,TRBD1,TRBV6-5,-,15,CASSRTGFAANTIYF,TGTGCCAGCAGCCGGACAGGGTTCGCAGCAAACACCATATATTTT
TRBJ2-3,-,TRBV24-1,once,16,CATSAVTGQSTDTQYF,TGTGCCACCAGTGCTGTGACAGGTCAAAGCACAGATACGCAGTATTTT
TRBJ1-1,-,TRBV29-1,-,14,CSVQRTAGNTEAFF,TGCAGCGTCCAACGAACGGCAGGGAACACTGAAGCTTTCTTT
TRBJ2-3,TRBD2,TRBV28,-,15,CASMASGGLTDTQYF,TGTGCCAGCATGGCTAGCGGGGGGCTCACAGATACGCAGTATTTT
TRBJ1-5,-,TRBV6-5,-,13,CASSPFGSQPQHF,TGTGCCAGCAGTCCTTTCGGGTCTCAGCCCCAGCATTTT
TRBJ2-1,TRBD1,TRBV6-4,-,16,CASTIEAGTGWHEQFF,TGTGCCAGCACCATTGAAGCCGGGACAGGGTGGCATGAGCAGTTCTTC
TRBJ1-1,TRBD1,TRBV18,-,14,CASSPGQGKAEAFF,TGTGCCAGCTCACCAGGACAGGGGAAGGCTGAAGCTTTCTTT
TRBJ1-5,TRBD1,TRBV7-9,-,15,CASSSPGQGGQPQHF,TGTGCCAGCAGCTCGCCCGGACAGGGAGGTCAGCCCCAGCATTTT
TRBJ1-2,-,TRBV12-5,-,16,CASAKRVGTAPYGYTF,TGTGCTAGTGCCAAAAGGGTCGGAACCGCCCCCTATGGCTACACCTTC
TRBJ2-3,-,TRBV24-1,-,14,CATSDPGHADTQYF,TGTGCCACCAGTGATCCAGGACACGCAGATACGCAGTATTTT
TRBJ1-1,TRBD1,TRBV14,-,15,CASSPRQGIRSEAFF,TGTGCCAGCAGCCCTCGACAGGGTATACGTTCTGAAGCTTTCTTT
TRBJ1-2,-,TRBV11-1,-,16,CASSFPRTDDNYGYTF,TGTGCCAGCAGCTTCCCTAGGACAGATGACAACTATGGCTACACCTTC
TRBJ2-5,TRBD1,TRBV5-1,-,14,CASSRTGGDETQYF,TGCGCCAGCAGCAGGACAGGGGGCGACGAGACCCAGTACTTC
TRBJ1-1,-,TRBV6-5,-,14,CASSRGGLNTEAFF,TGTGCCAGCAGCCGAGGGGGTTTGAACACTGAAGCTTTCTTT
TRBJ2-3,-,TRBV30,-,12,CALTVLADTQYF,TGTGCCTTAACAGTCCTTGCGGATACGCAGTATTTT
TRBJ1-1,TRBD1,TRBV7-2,-,14,CASSDRAMNTEAFF,TGTGCCAGCAGTGACAGGGCCATGAACACTGAAGCTTTCTTT
TRBJ1-5,-,TRBV4-3,-,14,CASSQGRDNQPQHF,TGCGCCAGCAGCCAGGGACGGGACAATCAGCCCCAGCATTTT
TRBJ1-4,-,TRBV6-5,-,15,CASSYTGATNEKLFF,TGTGCCAGCAGTTACACAGGAGCAACTAATGAAAAACTGTTTTTT
TRBJ1-5,TRBD1,TRBV5-6,-,14,CASSLGDRVQPQHF,TGTGCCAGCAGCTTGGGGGACAGGGTTCAGCCCCAGCATTTT
TRBJ1-6,-,TRBV4-1,-,18,CASSQAGGYSSYNSPLHF,TGCGCCAGCAGCCAAGCTGGGGGATACAGCTCCTATAATTCACCCCTCCACTTT
TRBJ1-2,-,TRBV28,-,17,CASSTTQGGVAVYGYTF,TGTGCCAGCAGTACTACCCAGGGAGGAGTGGCGGTCTATGGCTACACCTTC
TRBJ2-3,TRBD1,TRBV19,-,13,CASSNRGSDTQYF,TGTGCCAGTAGTAACAGGGGATCAGATACGCAGTATTTT
TRBJ1-2,-,TRBV7-9,-,13,CASSRVGDYGYTF,TGTGCCAGCAGCCGGGTGGGGGACTATGGCTACACCTTC
TRBJ2-3,TRBD2,TRBV3-1/TRBV3-2,-,15,CASSLAGGLGDTQYF,TGTGCCAGCAGTCTAGCGGGGGGCCTGGGAGATACGCAGTATTTT
TRBJ1-6,-,TRBV6-4,-,14,CASSEGQHNSPLHF,TGTGCCAGCAGTGAAGGACAGCATAATTCACCCCTCCACTTT
TRBJ1-3,TRBD1,TRBV6-6,-,14,CASSGTGVGNTIYF,TGTGCCAGCAGTGGCACAGGGGTTGGAAACACCATATATTTT
TRBJ2-1,TRBD1,TRBV5-1,-,15,CASRFGRGTNNEQFF,TGCGCCAGCAGGTTTGGCAGGGGGACGAACAATGAGCAGTTCTTC
TRBJ1-1,TRBD1,TRBV5-1,-,15,CASSLSGGRNTEAFF,TGCGCCAGCAGCTTGTCAGGGGGTCGAAACACTGAAGCTTTCTTT
TRBJ1-4,-,TRBV19,few,15,CASSMGQAFNEKLFF,TGTGCCAGTAGTATGGGCCAAGCCTTTAATGAAAAACTGTTTTTT
TRBJ1-1,-,TRBV4-1,-,16,CASSQPSGTGGIKAFF,TGCGCCAGCAGCCAACCCTCCGGGACGGGGGGGATCAAGGCTTTCTTT
TRBJ2-3,TRBD2,TRBV25-1,-,15,CASESAGGYADTQYF,TGTGCCAGTGAATCCGCGGGGGGCTATGCAGATACGCAGTATTTT
TRBJ1-1,TRBD1,TRBV4-3,-,15,CASSQDWTGNTEAFF,TGCGCCAGCAGCCAAGACTGGACAGGGAACACTGAAGCTTTCTTT